This T cell receptor (beta chain) was sequenced in a study of shared clonotypes between healthy human individuals (dated by TCRdb to the early 2020s). With respect to the entire study: A few men and a couple of women, aged 18 to 49 years, made up the cohort. Each donor's leukapheresis produced roughly between about 0.85 and 10 billion PBMCs. The study deeply sequenced blood TCR repertoires of about 5 healthy adults to estimate repertoire size and the extent of clonotype sharing between individuals. For each donor, CD4 naive and CD4 memory were each run on three plates, CD8 naive on two plates, and CD8 memory on one plate. Different laboratories and diverse techniques were used to prepare libraries and sequence TCR repertoires, to increase sequencing depth and limit assay-specific biases.

On this clone itself: Its antigen remains undetermined. Per-nucleotide qualities are absent, and no much larger clonotype sits a single base away.

Study-wide conclusions, independent of this receptor: Naive subsets generally had larger estimated clonotype richness than memory subsets. Sampling was restricted to blood, and TCR repertoires in tissue are likely to differ from TCR repertoires in blood. Pairwise subsampling led to the expectation that sequencing depth would affect the degree of clonotype sharing among donors. Because the study included only a small number of donors, the genetic and exposure-history diversity represented was limited. Rarefaction of sorted-subset datasets indicated incomplete sequencing despite the large sequencing depth. Across a handful of donors, about 5% of naive CD4, roughly 3.3% of naive CD8, about 2.3% of memory CD4, and approximately 0.42% of memory CD8 clonotypes were shared. Higher generation probabilities were observed for clonotypes shared by all four sorted-subset donors than for non-shared clonotypes.

Using the deep immunoSEQ assay, multiplex PCR amplified TCR CDR3 regions from genomic DNA. Genomic DNA extracted from each cell subset was distributed evenly over all wells of several immunoSEQ 96-well plates, and each plate served as one replicate. For sorted subsets, about 200 ng genomic DNA, equal to 30,000 to 35,000 T cell genomes, was loaded into each replicate PCR. The purified libraries were quantified using a Qubit 3.0 fluorometer, sized with a Bioanalyzer 2100, and then quantified again using the KAPA Library Quantification kit. Every immunoSEQ 96-well plate was sequenced on a dedicated single-read 150-cycle Illumina NextSeq 550 flow cell. In the authors' own workflow: The immunoSEQ output contained only junctional sequences without quality scores, so filtering could not match that applied to full-length reads. To assign V/J genes and CDR3, sequences were annotated using PyIR, a Python wrapper for IgBLAST v1.9, with IMGT germline references. Reads were removed for weak V/J assignments (E-value above 1e-6), missing CDR3, stop codons, out-of-frame junctions, or ambiguous translated residues. V3J clonotypes were defined as sequences sharing an identical inferred V gene, J gene, and CDR3 amino acid sequence. To compute the percentage overlap between repertoires, the number of shared unique clonotypes was divided by the size of the smaller repertoire. Repertoire richness was assessed with RTK rarefaction, the Chao1 estimator, and Recon v2.1 estimates of unobserved clonotypes. Generation probabilities were computed with OLGA for all TCRbeta clonotypes obtained by the gDNA method from a handful of donors. TCRdb carries this immuneACCESS record with in-frame sequences only. Its versions omit some clonotypes, under half of them owing to an unresolved V gene in the studies checked, with the rest unexplained. V and J calls and clone size are those listed in that table; D and trimming were worked out from the DNA. Here the sample has 1.5 million to 2.5 million clones; approximately 94% occur a single time. The top ten clones comprise 1% to 1.5% of the sample.

For the CD8 naive samples, CD45RO-negative cells were positively selected for CCR7, yielding a CD45RA+CCR7+ population from which TemRA cells were excluded. The donors were healthy, HIV-negative adults with no recently reported acute infections or vaccinations. Every donor was a Caucasian adult residing in Nashville, Tennessee, USA. After blood collection by leukapheresis, PBMCs were isolated using Ficoll-Histopaque density gradient centrifugation and then cryopreserved in the vapor phase of liquid nitrogen. Analytical flow cytometry was used to check the purity and quantity of each magnetically sorted T cell population. From each sorted fraction, genomic DNA was isolated and quantified by UV absorbance on a Nanodrop 2000c. The germline V gene supplies CDR1 LGHNA and CDR2 YSLEER. Its CDR3 holds 16 amino acids, cysteine through phenylalanine. Only the CDR3 region is kept as DNA, spanning 48 bases read in frame from base 1. V sheds 0 bases and J sheds 7 bases, leaving 15 bases between their ends.

The specimen sequenced was naive CD8+ T cells sorted from blood. The label giving this sample's cell subset or site can be read as: CD45RA+CCR7+. The receptor comes from a young man in good health. Recombination linked TRBV4-3 to TRBJ1-4; TRBD1 is possibly the D segment (5 matching bases). The CDR3 corresponds to CASSQDRAVGGEKLFF. The DNA sequence is as follows: TGCGCCAGCAGCCAAGATCGGGCAGTGGGGGGTGAAAAACTGTTTTTT.